This T cell receptor (beta chain) was identified in a study of blood T cell repertoires in COVID-19. After removal of 3 bases from V and 5 bases from J, the junction contained 11 bases not matched to a gene. CDR1 is ENHRY and CDR2 is SYGVKD in the germline V gene. This CDR3 is built from 16 residues. Per the study methods: The assay estimated nucleated cells by amplifying reference gene primers. Libraries were prepared by immunoSEQ multiplex PCR; TCRdb keeps only in-frame clonotypes and omits some of them. From that table come the V and J calls and clone size; the DNA was used to work out D and trimming. Of about 120,000 clones in the sample, roughly 85% were seen once. This clone appeared once.

Sequencing used peripheral blood. The source is a man aged 35 to 55 with acute or convalescent COVID-19. The rearrangement links TRBV10-3 to TRBJ1-2, with 8 positions matching TRBD1. Here the CDR3 DNA reads TGTGCCATCAGTGAAACAGGGGGGAGTTTGGGTTATGGCTACACCTTC. It yields the protein CAISETGGSLGYGYTF.